The clone carrying this T cell receptor (beta chain) was recorded once. The data belong to a study of cytomegalovirus exposure and HLA in healthy donors. The V gene's germline CDR1 is SGDLS and CDR2 YYNGEE. The CDR3 runs to 17 residues. The junction had 10 bases not matched to a gene; V was cut back by 0 bases and J by 4 bases. The PCR ran on 60 Vbeta and 13 Jbeta primers. The data were produced by immunoSEQ multiplex PCR, yet TCRdb's version contains in-frame clones alone and is incomplete. The top ten hold around 3.4% of the sample, which has approximately 150,000 clones, about 75% seen once. Sequences were obtained from PBMCs. This receptor was taken from a man aged 40-55 years in good health and CMV-seronegative. The chain has TRBV9 and TRBJ1-3; TRBD1 matches 7 bases. In DNA, the CDR3 is TGTGCCAGCAGCGTAGAAGGGACAGCCTATCCAGGAAACACCATATATTTT. This encodes CASSVEGTAYPGNTIYF.